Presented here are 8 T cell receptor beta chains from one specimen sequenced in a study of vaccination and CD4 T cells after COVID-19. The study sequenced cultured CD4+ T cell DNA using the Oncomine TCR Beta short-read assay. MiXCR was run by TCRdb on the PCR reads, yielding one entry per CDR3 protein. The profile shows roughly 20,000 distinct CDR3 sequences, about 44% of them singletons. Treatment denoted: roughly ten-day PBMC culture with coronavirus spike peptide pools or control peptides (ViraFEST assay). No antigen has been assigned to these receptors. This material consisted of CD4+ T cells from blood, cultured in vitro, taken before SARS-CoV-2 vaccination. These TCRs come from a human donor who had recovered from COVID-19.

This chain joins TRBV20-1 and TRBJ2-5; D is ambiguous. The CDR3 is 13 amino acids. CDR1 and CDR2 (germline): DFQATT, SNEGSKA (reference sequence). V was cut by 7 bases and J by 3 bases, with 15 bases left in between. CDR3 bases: TGCAGTGTTCCCCCCGCCCGCAAAGAGACCCAGTACTTC. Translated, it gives CSVPPARKETQYF.

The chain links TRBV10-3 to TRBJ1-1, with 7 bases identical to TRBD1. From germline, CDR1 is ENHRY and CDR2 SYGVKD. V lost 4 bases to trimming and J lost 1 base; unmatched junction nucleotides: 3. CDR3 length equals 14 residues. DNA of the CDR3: TGTGCCATCAGTGTTCAGGGGGGGAACACTGAAGCTTTCTTT. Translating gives CAISVQGGNTEAFF.

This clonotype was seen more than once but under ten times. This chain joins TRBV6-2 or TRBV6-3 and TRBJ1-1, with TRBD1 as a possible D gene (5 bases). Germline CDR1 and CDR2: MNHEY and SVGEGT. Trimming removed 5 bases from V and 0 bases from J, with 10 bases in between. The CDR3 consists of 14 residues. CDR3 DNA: TGTGCCAGCAGTCCAGGGTACTTGAACACTGAAGCTTTCTTT. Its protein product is CASSPGYLNTEAFF.

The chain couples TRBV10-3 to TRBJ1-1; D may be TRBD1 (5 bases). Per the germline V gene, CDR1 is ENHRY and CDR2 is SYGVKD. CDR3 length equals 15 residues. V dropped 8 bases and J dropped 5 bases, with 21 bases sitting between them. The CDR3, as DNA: TGTGCCATCGGGTCCACGGGGACCTTGAGGACTGAAGCTTTCTTT. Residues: CAIGSTGTLRTEAFF.

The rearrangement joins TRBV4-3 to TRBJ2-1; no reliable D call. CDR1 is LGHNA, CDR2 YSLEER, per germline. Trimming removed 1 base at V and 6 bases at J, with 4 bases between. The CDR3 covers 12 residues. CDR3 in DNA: TGCGCCAGCAGCCAAGTGGGCAATGAGCAGTTCTTC. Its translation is CASSQVGNEQFF.

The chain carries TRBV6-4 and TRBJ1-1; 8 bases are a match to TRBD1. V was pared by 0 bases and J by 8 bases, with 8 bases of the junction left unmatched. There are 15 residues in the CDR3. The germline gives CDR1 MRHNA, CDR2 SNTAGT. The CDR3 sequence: CASSDSKGTGREAFF. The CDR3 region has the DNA TGTGCCAGCAGTGACTCGAAAGGGACAGGCCGGGAAGCTTTCTTT.

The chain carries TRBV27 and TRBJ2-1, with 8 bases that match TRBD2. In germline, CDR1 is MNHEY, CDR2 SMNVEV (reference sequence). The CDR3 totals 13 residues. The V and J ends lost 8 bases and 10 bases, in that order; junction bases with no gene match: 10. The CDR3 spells CASGISGVWEQFF. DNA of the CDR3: TGTGCCAGCGGAATTAGCGGGGTATGGGAGCAGTTCTTC.

The CDR3 sequence is CSATGRGQPQHF. The CDR3, as DNA: TGCAGTGCTACGGGACGTGGACAGCCCCAGCATTTT. The chain is built from TRBV20-1 and TRBJ1-5, with D perhaps matching TRBD1 (5 bases). The V and J ends lost 4 bases and 7 bases respectively, with 11 bases between them. Germline lookup yields CDR1 DFQATT and CDR2 SNEGSKA (reference sequence). The CDR3 covers 12 residues.